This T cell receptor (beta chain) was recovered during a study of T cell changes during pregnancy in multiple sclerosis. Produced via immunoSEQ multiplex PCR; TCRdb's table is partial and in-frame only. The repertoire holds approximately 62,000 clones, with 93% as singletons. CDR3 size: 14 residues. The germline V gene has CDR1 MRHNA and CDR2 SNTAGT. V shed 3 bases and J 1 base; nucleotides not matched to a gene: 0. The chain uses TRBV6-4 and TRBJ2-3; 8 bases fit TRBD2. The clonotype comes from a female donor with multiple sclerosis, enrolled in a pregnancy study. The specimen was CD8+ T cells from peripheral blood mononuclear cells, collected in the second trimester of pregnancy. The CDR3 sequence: CASSEAGGTDTQYF. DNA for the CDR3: TGTGCCAGCAGTGAAGCGGGGGGCACAGATACGCAGTATTTT.